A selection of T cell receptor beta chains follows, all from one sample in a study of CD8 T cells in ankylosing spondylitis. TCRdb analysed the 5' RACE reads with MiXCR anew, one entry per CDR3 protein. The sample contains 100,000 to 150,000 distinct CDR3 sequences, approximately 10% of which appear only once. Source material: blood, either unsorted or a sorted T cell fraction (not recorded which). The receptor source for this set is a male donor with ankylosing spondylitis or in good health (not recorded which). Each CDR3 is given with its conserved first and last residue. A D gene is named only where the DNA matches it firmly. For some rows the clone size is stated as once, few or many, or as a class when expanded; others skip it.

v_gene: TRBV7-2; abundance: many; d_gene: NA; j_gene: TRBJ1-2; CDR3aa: CASRTAQGYGYTF; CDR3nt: TGTGCCAGCCGTACCGCGCAGGGATATGGCTACACCTTC
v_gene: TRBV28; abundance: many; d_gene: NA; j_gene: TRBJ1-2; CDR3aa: CASSLDPRRRGYTF; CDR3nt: TGTGCCAGCAGTTTAGATCCCAGGAGGCGAGGCTACACCTTC
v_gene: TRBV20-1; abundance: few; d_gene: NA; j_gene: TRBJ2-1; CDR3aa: CSASLTGVVMGEQFF; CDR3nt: TGCAGTGCTAGCTTAACGGGAGTTGTTATGGGTGAGCAGTTCTTC
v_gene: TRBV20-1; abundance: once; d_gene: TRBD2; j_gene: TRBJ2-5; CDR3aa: CSARDLRGSSKETQYF; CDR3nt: TGCAGTGCTAGAGATTTGCGGGGGAGCTCAAAAGAGACCCAGTACTTC
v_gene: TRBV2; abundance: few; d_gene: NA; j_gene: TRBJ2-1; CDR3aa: CASKSDNEQFF; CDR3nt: TGTGCCAGCAAATCCGACAATGAGCAGTTCTTC
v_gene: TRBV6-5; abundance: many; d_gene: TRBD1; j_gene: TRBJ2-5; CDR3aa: CASSFDRGLGTQYF; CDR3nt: TGTGCCAGCAGTTTCGACAGGGGGCTGGGGACCCAGTACTTC
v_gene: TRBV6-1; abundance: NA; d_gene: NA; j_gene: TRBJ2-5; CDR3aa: CASSATTGTQETQYF; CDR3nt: TGTGCCAGCAGTGCCACCACAGGAACCCAAGAGACCCAGTACTTC
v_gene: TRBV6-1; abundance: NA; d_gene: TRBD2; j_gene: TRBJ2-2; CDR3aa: CASSILSGRAFWESGELFF; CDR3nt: TGTGCCAGCAGCATCCTTAGCGGGAGGGCCTTTTGGGAGTCAGGGGAGCTGTTTTTT
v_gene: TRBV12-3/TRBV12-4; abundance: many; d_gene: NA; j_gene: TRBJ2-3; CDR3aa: CASSTVQEFGDTQYF; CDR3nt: TGTGCCAGCAGTACGGTCCAGGAATTCGGAGATACGCAGTATTTT
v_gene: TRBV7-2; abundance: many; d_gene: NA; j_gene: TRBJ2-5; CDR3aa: CASSFNHRETQYF; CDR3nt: TGTGCCAGCAGCTTCAACCATCGGGAGACCCAGTACTTC
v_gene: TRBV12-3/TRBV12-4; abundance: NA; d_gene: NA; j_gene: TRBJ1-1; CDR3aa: CASSFKRGQTNTEAFF; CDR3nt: TGTGCCAGCAGTTTTAAGAGGGGCCAAACGAACACTGAAGCTTTCTTT
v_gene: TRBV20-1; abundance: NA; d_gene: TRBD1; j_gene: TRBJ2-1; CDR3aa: CSARDREHYNEQFF; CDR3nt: TGCAGTGCACGGGACAGGGAGCACTACAATGAGCAGTTCTTC
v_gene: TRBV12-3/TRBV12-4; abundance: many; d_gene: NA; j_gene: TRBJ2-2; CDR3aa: CASSSNLSPGELFF; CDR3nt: TGTGCCAGCAGTTCGAATCTAAGTCCCGGGGAGCTGTTTTTT
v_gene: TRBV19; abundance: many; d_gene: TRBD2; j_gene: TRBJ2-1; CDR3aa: CASSKGLAGSYNEQFF; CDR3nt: TGTGCCAGTAGTAAGGGACTAGCGGGATCCTACAATGAGCAGTTCTTC
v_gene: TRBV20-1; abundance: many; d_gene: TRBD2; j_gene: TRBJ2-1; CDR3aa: CSADTGTSPNEQFF; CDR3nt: TGCAGTGCTGACACCGGGACTAGTCCGAATGAGCAGTTCTTC